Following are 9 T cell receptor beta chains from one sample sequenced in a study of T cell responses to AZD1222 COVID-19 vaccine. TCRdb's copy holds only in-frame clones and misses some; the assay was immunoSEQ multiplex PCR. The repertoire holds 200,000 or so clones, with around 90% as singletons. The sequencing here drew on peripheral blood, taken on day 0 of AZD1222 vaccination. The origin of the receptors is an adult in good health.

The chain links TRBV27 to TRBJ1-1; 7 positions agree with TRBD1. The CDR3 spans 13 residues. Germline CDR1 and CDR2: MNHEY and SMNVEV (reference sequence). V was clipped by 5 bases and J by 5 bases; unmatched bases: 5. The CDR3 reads CASSHRGYTEAFF. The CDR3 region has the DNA TGTGCCAGCAGTCACAGGGGTTATACTGAAGCTTTCTTT.

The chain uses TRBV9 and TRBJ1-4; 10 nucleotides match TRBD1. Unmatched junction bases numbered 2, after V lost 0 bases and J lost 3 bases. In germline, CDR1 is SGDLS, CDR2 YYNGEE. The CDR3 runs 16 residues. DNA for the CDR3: TGTGCCAGCAGCGTAGGGACAGGGGGGGCTAATGAAAAACTGTTTTTT. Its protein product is CASSVGTGGANEKLFF.

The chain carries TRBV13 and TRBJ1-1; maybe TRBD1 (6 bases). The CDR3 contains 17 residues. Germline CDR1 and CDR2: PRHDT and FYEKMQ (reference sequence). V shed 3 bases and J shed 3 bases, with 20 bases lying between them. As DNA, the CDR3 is TGTGCCAGCAGCTTTTCTTCAAACAGGGTTCGGGACACTGAAGCTTTCTTT. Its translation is CASSFSSNRVRDTEAFF.

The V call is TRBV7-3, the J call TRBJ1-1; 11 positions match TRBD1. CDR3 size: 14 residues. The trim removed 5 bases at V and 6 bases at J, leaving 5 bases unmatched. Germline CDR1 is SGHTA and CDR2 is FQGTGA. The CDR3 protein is CASSQDRGLAEAFF. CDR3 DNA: TGTGCCAGCAGCCAGGACAGGGGGCTGGCTGAAGCTTTCTTT.

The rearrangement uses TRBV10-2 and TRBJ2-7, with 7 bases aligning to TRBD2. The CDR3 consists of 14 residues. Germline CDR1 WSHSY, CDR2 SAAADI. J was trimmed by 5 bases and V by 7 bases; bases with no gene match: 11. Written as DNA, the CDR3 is TGCGCCAGCACCTCTTCCCGGGACTATAACGAGCAGTACTTC. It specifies CASTSSRDYNEQYF.

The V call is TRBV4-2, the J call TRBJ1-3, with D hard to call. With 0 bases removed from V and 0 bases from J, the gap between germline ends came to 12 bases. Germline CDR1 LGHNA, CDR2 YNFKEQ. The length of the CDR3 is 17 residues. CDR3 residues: CASSQDLGSSSGNTIYF. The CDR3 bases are TGTGCCAGCAGCCAAGACTTAGGGAGTAGCTCTGGAAACACCATATATTTT.

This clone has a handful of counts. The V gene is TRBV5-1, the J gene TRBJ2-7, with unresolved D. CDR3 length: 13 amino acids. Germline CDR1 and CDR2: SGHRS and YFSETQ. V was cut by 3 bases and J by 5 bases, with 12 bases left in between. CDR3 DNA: TGCGCCAGCAGCTCCGGACGTGGGGACGAGCAGTACTTC. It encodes CASSSGRGDEQYF.

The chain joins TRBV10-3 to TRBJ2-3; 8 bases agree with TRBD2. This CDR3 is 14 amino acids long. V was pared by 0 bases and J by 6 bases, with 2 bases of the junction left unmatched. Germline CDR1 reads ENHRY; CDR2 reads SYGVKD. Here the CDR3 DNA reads TGTGCCATCAGTGAGTCTGTAGCGGGGGATACGCAGTATTTT. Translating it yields CAISESVAGDTQYF.

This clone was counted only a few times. The CDR3 is CASSHRQGWYEQYF. The CDR3 DNA reads TGTGCCAGCAGCCATAGACAGGGTTGGTACGAGCAGTACTTC. This chain links TRBV13 with TRBJ2-7; TRBD1 agrees at 7 bases. V shed 5 bases and J 4 bases; nucleotides not matched to a gene: 8. This CDR3 is 14 amino acids long. Germline loops: CDR1 PRHDT, CDR2 FYEKMQ (reference sequence).